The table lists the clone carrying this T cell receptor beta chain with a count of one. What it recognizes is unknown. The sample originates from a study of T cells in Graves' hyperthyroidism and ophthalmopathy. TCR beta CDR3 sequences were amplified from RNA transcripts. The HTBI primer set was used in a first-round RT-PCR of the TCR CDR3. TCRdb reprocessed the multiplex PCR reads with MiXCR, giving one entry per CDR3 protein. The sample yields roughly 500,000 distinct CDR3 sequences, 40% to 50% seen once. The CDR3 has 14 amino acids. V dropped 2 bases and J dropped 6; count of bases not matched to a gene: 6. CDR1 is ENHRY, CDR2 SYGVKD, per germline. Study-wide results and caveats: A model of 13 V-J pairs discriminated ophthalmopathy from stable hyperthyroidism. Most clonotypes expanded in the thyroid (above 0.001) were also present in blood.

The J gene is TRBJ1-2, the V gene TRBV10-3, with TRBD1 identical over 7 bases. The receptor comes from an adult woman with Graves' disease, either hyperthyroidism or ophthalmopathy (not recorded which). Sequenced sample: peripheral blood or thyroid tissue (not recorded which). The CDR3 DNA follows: TGTGCCATCAGTGAGAGCAGGGGGGACGATGGCTACACCTTC. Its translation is CAISESRGDDGYTF.